This T cell receptor (beta chain) emerged from a study of regulatory T cells in long-lasting Graves disease. About the research overall: Persistence in Graves' disease denoted antithyroid drug use beyond 5 years alongside positive TSH receptor antibodies.

Arm-PCR of CDR3 regions and iRepertoire HTBI primers were used to build TCR beta libraries. TCRdb re-called the multiplex PCR reads with MiXCR, one entry per CDR3 protein. Of 400,000 to 500,000 distinct CDR3 sequences listed, approximately 21% are singletons. The time point was: persistent/refractory GD, antithyroid drugs over 5 years with positive TRAb. The TCR library used RNA extracted from PBMCs. Concerning this clonotype itself: What it binds is not known.

The CDR3 sequence is 13 residues long. Trimming cost V 5 bases and J 6 bases, with 14 bases left between them. Germline V CDR1 and CDR2: SGHTA, FQGNSA. Study conclusions and caveats: Under persistent disease, TRBV28, TRBJ1-2 and TRBJ2-5 were used preferentially.

The gene calls are TRBV7-2 and TRBJ2-7; no reliable D call. The receptor was derived from a female donor with Graves disease. Sequenced material: peripheral blood mononuclear cells (PBMCs), taken when the disease was refractory, from a patient treated with antithyroid drugs. The CDR3 nucleotides are TGTGCCAGCAGCGCCTCACCCGTTTTCGAGCAGTACTTC. Translating it yields CASSASPVFEQYF. The full variable domain, rest sourced from reference TRBV7-2 and TRBJ2-7, is GAGVSQSPSNKVTEKGKDVELRCDPISGHTALYWYRQSLGQGLEFLIYFQGNSAPDKSGLPSDRFSAERTGGSVSTLTIQRTQQEDSAVYLCASSASPVFEQYFGPGTRLTVT.